This TCR beta chain was sequenced in a study of blood T cell repertoires in COVID-19. Study-level information: Whether acute or convalescent, the COVID-19 samples came from the United States, Italy and Spain. The analysed material was cDNA or gDNA that came from T cells, B-cell-depleted T cells, or PBMCs.

Original processing notes: Scientists estimated how many nucleated cells there were by amplifying reference gene primers. TCRdb keeps only in-frame clones here, not all; method: immunoSEQ multiplex PCR. V and J calls and clone size are those listed in that table; D and trimming were worked out from the DNA. This repertoire shows roughly 190,000 clones, approximately 87% found once; its top ten account for roughly 3.6%. The V end lost 7 bases, the J end lost 4 bases, and 13 bases lay between the germline ends. The CDR3 contains 13 residues. J is TRBJ1-1 and V is TRBV12-3 or TRBV12-4; weak D call: TRBD1 (5 bases). The sequenced sample consisted of peripheral blood. The sequence derives from a man younger than 35 with active or convalescent COVID-19. The CDR3 nucleotides read TGTGCCAGCACCCGGGCGGGGGGCACTGAAGCTTTCTTT. Its protein product is CASTRAGGTEAFF.